A single sample gave rise to the 25 T cell receptor beta chains below, sequenced in a study of cytotoxic CD8 clonotypes in ibrutinib-treated CLL. Some clones are missing from TCRdb's copy, which holds only in-frame ones; the method was immunoSEQ multiplex PCR. The sample shows some 200,000 clones, more than 65% of them seen only once. The sample was PBMCs, taken after 12 months of ibrutinib treatment. The receptors stem from a human donor with chronic lymphocytic leukemia.

The table lists this clone with a few counts. This chain's CDR3 is CSVRDYEQYF. The CDR3 DNA follows: TGCAGCGTAAGGGATTACGAGCAGTACTTC. This chain joins TRBV29-1 and TRBJ2-7; D is undetermined. Trimming took 6 bases from V and 4 from J, leaving 7 bases between them. The CDR3 sequence is 10 residues long. Germline V gene lookup returns CDR1 SQVTM and CDR2 ANQGSEA.

V gene TRBV5-1 combines with J gene TRBJ2-3; D may be TRBD1 (6 bases). Trimming took 5 bases from V and 4 from J, leaving 11 bases between them. Germline V gene lookup returns CDR1 SGHRS and CDR2 YFSETQ. The CDR3 spans 13 residues. As DNA, the CDR3 is TGCGCCAGCAGGGGGGCTAGATCAGATACGCAGTATTTT. Translated: CASRGARSDTQYF.

The chain carries TRBV4-1 and TRBJ1-1, with D possibly TRBD1 on 5 matching bases. Germline assignment: CDR1 MGHRA and CDR2 YSYEKL. The CDR3 loop spans 15 amino acids. V lost 4 bases to trimming and J lost 1 base, with 13 bases between them. DNA for the CDR3: TGCGCCAGCAGCCTCACCCTTGACAGGAACACTGAAGCTTTCTTT. The encoded protein is CASSLTLDRNTEAFF.

This clone was found once. This chain uses TRBV6-1 with TRBJ1-3; D possibly corresponds to TRBD1 (5 bases). The CDR3 length is 14 residues. Germline assignment: CDR1 MNHNS and CDR2 SASEGT. Trimming took off 6 bases at V and 2 bases at J, with 11 bases between the two ends. The CDR3 here is CASRGQETGNTIYF. CDR3 coding DNA: TGTGCCAGCAGGGGGCAGGAAACTGGAAACACCATATATTTT.

This clone was recorded a few times. The CDR3 DNA is TGTGCCAGCAGCTCCAGGGGGGACACTGAAGCTTTCTTT. This encodes CASSSRGDTEAFF. This chain joins TRBV7-2 and TRBJ1-1, with 7 positions matching TRBD1. This CDR3 has 13 amino acids. The V and J ends lost 4 bases and 3 bases, in that order; junction bases with no gene match: 2. Germline V gene lookup returns CDR1 SGHTA and CDR2 FQGNSA.

This clone was seen at least ten times. CDR3 sequence (DNA): TGTGCCAGCTGTGGGGGGACGAAAACAGATACGCAGTATTTT. Amino acid sequence: CASCGGTKTDTQYF. J is TRBJ2-3 and V is TRBV6-6, with D tentatively TRBD2 (6 bases). The CDR3 covers 14 residues. The germline V gene has CDR1 MNHNY and CDR2 SVGAGI (reference sequence). Trimming left V 8 bases short and J 3 bases short, with 15 bases between.

V usage is TRBV7-2 and J usage is TRBJ2-5; D is possibly TRBD1 or TRBD2 (6 bases each). Germline lookup yields CDR1 SGHTA and CDR2 FQGNSA. CDR3 size: 16 residues. Trimming left V 5 bases short and J 1 base short, with 17 bases between. The CDR3 DNA follows: TGTGCCAGCAGCCCCCGGAGGGGGTCGCTCCAAGAGACCCAGTACTTC. This encodes CASSPRRGSLQETQYF.

The chain carries TRBV7-9 and TRBJ2-7; D remains unclear. CDR1 is SEHNR, CDR2 FQNEAQ, per germline (reference sequence). The CDR3 spans 13 residues. V shed 1 base and J shed 2 bases, with 6 bases lying between them. The CDR3 here is CASSLEAPYEQYF. The CDR3 DNA is TGTGCCAGCAGCTTAGAGGCTCCCTACGAGCAGTACTTC.

The V call is TRBV19, the J call TRBJ2-1; D might be TRBD2 (6 bases). The CDR3 totals 14 residues. Germline V gives CDR1 LNHDA, CDR2 SQIVND (reference sequence). Deletions cut 5 bases from V and 5 bases from J, with 13 bases between. The CDR3 sequence is CASSRGTGNNEQFF. CDR3 coding DNA: TGTGCCAGTAGTCGGGGGACTGGGAACAATGAGCAGTTCTTC.

The rearrangement links TRBV5-1 to TRBJ2-7; 8 bases fit TRBD1. Unmatched junction bases numbered 6, after V lost 4 bases and J lost 3 bases. The CDR3 spans 14 residues. Germline V gene sequence: CDR1 SGHRS, CDR2 YFSETQ. DNA of the CDR3: TGCGCCAGCAGCCACGCTGGGACAGGCTACGAGCAGTACTTC. Protein product: CASSHAGTGYEQYF.

The genes are TRBV9 and TRBJ1-1; no clear D. CDR1 is SGDLS, CDR2 YYNGEE, per germline. The CDR3 has 17 residues. The V end was cut by 1 base, the J end by 4 bases, with 20 bases between. The CDR3 is CASSVLPQSGRGTEAFF. For the CDR3, the DNA is TGTGCCAGCAGCGTACTGCCTCAGTCCGGCCGGGGCACTGAAGCTTTCTTT. Full variable domain (rest looked up from reference TRBV9 and TRBJ1-1): DSGVTQTPKHLITATGQRVTLRCSPRSGDLSVYWYQQSLDQGLQFLIQYYNGEERAKGNILERFSAQQFPDLHSELNLSSLELGDSALYFCASSVLPQSGRGTEAFFGQGTRLTVV.

The chain is built from TRBV30 and TRBJ1-2; 9 bases line up with TRBD1. The CDR3 covers 19 residues. The V gene end was trimmed by 8 bases and the J gene end by 0 bases; junction bases not matched to a gene: 22. Germline CDR1 reads GTSNPN; CDR2 reads SVGIG (reference sequence). For the CDR3, the DNA is TGTGCCATACTCCCAGGGACAGGGATCTACTTGCGGACTAACTATGGCTACACCTTC. Protein: CAILPGTGIYLRTNYGYTF.

The chain links TRBV5-8 to TRBJ1-1; no clear D. Trimming removed 0 bases at V and 3 bases at J, with 3 bases between. The CDR3 has 12 amino acids. Germline CDR1 reads SGHTS; CDR2 reads YDEGEE. The CDR3 DNA reads TGTGCCAGCAGCTTGGTATACACTGAAGCTTTCTTT. Translating it yields CASSLVYTEAFF.

This sequence joins TRBV9 and TRBJ2-1, with 8 bases aligning to TRBD2. Germline trimming cut 3 bases from V and 6 bases from J; bases unmatched to any gene: 8. CDR1 is SGDLS, CDR2 YYNGEE, per germline. This CDR3 region has 15 residues. The CDR3 loop reads CASSGRGAGGNEQFF. In nucleotides, the CDR3 is TGTGCCAGCAGCGGTAGAGGGGCGGGAGGCAATGAGCAGTTCTTC.

The chain links TRBV5-1 to TRBJ2-5, with a possible D match to TRBD1 (5 bases). Germline V CDR1 and CDR2: SGHRS, YFSETQ. The CDR3 contains 15 residues. V shed 2 bases and J shed 5 bases, with 16 bases lying between them. The CDR3 is CASSLQKGSRETQYF. As DNA, the CDR3 is TGCGCCAGCAGCTTACAGAAGGGGTCTCGGGAGACCCAGTACTTC.

The chain joins TRBV5-4 to TRBJ2-5; 8 bases fit TRBD1. The CDR3 covers 17 residues. The trim removed 0 bases at V and 5 bases at J, leaving 12 bases unmatched. CDR1 is SGHNT, CDR2 YYREEE, per germline (reference sequence). For the CDR3, the DNA is TGTGCCAGCAGCTTGGCCCGACAGGGGAGGTCGCGGGAGACCCAGTACTTC. As protein: CASSLARQGRSRETQYF.

This chain joins TRBV28 and TRBJ2-7, with D unresolved. CDR1 and CDR2 (germline): MDHEN, SYDVKM. The CDR3 contains 13 residues. Trimming shortened V by 3 bases and J by 2 bases, and 8 bases separated the two germline ends. CDR3 DNA sequence: TGTGCCAGCAGTTTCTCAGGAGCCTACGAGCAGTACTTC. Translation gives CASSFSGAYEQYF.

The chain links TRBV2 to TRBJ2-5; maybe TRBD2 (5 bases). The CDR3 has 13 amino acids. Trimming took 7 bases from V and 2 from J, leaving 11 bases between them. Germline V gene data show CDR1 as SNHLY and CDR2 as FYNNEI. The CDR3 region has the DNA TGTGCCAGCAACGGACTGGCGCAAGAGACCCAGTACTTC. Translation gives CASNGLAQETQYF.

V gene TRBV30 combines with J gene TRBJ2-2, with a possible D match to TRBD2 (6 bases). The CDR3 is 15 residues long. Germline values: CDR1 GTSNPN, CDR2 SVGIG (reference sequence). Trimming took off 8 bases at V and 6 bases at J, with 22 bases between the two ends. The chain's CDR3 is CAGKTGSHLSGELFF. DNA of the CDR3: TGTGCCGGAAAAACCGGGAGCCATTTGTCCGGGGAGCTGTTTTTT.

The V gene is TRBV19, the J gene TRBJ1-2, with D perhaps TRBD1 (6 bases). The V gene lost 6 bases and the J gene lost 4 bases, with 12 bases spanning the gap. Germline assignment: CDR1 LNHDA and CDR2 SQIVND (reference sequence). CDR3 size: 13 residues. This CDR3 is CASSHGQSYGYTF. In DNA form, the CDR3 reads TGTGCCAGTAGCCATGGACAGTCCTATGGCTACACCTTC.

The V gene is TRBV19, the J gene TRBJ2-3; no reliable D call. V lost 1 base, J lost 4 bases, and 15 bases lay in between. CDR3 size: 16 residues. Germline values: CDR1 LNHDA, CDR2 SQIVND (reference sequence). CDR3 in amino acids: CASSIVSLTRADTQYF. The CDR3 DNA follows: TGTGCCAGTAGTATAGTAAGCCTAACAAGAGCAGATACGCAGTATTTT.

The chain uses TRBV5-1 and TRBJ2-1; D is unclear. The V gene's germline CDR1 is SGHRS and CDR2 YFSETQ. V lost 4 bases and J 2 bases, leaving 13 bases between the germline ends. This CDR3 is built from 15 residues. As DNA, the CDR3 is TGCGCCAGCAGCCAGGACGGAACCCCCTACAATGAGCAGTTCTTC. The encoded protein is CASSQDGTPYNEQFF.

This clone was found a few times. The chain uses TRBV10-2 and TRBJ1-6; TRBD1 agrees at 7 bases. Germline loops: CDR1 WSHSY, CDR2 SAAADI. The V and J ends lost 7 bases and 5 bases, in that order; junction bases with no gene match: 8. The CDR3 loop spans 15 amino acids. The CDR3 bases are TGCGCCAGCAAAGACAGGGATGCGGATAATTCACCCCTCCACTTT. Translated, it gives CASKDRDADNSPLHF.

The CDR3 DNA reads as TGCGCCAGCAGCCAAGATCGGGGCGGGATAGCCTACGAGCAGTACTTC. It yields the protein CASSQDRGGIAYEQYF. This chain links TRBV4-3 with TRBJ2-7, with D perhaps TRBD2 (6 bases). CDR3 size: 16 residues. With 0 bases removed from V and 2 bases from J, the gap between germline ends came to 14 bases. Germline V gene lookup returns CDR1 LGHNA and CDR2 YSLEER.

The chain employs TRBV5-1 and TRBJ2-7; the D is unclear. The CDR3 loop spans 11 amino acids. V lost 5 bases to trimming and J lost 7 bases, with 10 bases between them. Germline V gene sequence: CDR1 SGHRS, CDR2 YFSETQ. The CDR3 here is CASRSGYEQYF. The CDR3 nucleotides read TGCGCCAGCAGGTCCGGGTATGAGCAGTACTTC.